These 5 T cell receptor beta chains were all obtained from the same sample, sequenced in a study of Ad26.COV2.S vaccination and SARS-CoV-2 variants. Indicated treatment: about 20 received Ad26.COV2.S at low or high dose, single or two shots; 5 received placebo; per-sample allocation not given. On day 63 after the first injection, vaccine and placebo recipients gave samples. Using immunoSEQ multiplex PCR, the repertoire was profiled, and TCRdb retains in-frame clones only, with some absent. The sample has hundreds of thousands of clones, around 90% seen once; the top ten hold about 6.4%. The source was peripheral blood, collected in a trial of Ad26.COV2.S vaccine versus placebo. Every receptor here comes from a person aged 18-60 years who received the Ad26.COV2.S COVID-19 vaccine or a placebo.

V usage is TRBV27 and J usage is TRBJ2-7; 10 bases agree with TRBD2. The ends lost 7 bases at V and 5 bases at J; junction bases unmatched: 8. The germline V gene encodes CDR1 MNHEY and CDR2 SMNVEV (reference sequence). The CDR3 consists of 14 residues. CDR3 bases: TGTGCCAGCAACCTCCGGACTAGCGGTAACGAGCAGTACTTC. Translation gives CASNLRTSGNEQYF.

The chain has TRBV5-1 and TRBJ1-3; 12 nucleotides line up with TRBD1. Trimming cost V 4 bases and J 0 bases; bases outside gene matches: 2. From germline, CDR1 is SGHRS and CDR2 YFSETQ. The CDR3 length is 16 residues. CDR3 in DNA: TGCGCCAGCAGCACGGGACAGGGGGCCTCTGGAAACACCATATATTTT. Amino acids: CASSTGQGASGNTIYF.

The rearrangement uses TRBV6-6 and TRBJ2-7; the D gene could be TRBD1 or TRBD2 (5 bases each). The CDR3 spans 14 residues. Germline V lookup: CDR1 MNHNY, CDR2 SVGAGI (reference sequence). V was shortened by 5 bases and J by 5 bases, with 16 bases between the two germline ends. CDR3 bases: TGTGCCAGCAGTCGATCCGGGACCTTGGACGAGCAGTACTTC. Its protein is CASSRSGTLDEQYF.

The CDR3 sequence is CAWSTRGGIVAGELFF. The CDR3 DNA reads as TGTGCCTGGAGTACTAGAGGTGGTATTGTCGCCGGGGAGCTGTTTTTT. V usage is TRBV30 and J usage is TRBJ2-2; a weak D match, TRBD2 (5 bases). The CDR3 contains 16 residues. V gave up 2 bases and J gave up 6 bases, with 19 bases separating them. CDR1 is GTSNPN and CDR2 is SVGIG in the germline V gene (reference sequence).

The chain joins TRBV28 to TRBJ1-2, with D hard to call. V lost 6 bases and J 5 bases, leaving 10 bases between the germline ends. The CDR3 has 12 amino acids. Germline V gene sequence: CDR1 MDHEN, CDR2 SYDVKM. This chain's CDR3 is CASSPSGYGYTF. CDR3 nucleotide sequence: TGTGCCAGCAGCCCCTCGGGGTATGGCTACACCTTC.